The entry that follows covers one TCR beta chain sequence. This sample is part of a study of blood T cell repertoires in COVID-19. Whole-study context: Specimens from acute and convalescent COVID-19 originated in the United States, Italy and Spain. T cells, B-cell-depleted T cells, or PBMCs supplied cDNA or gDNA.

Methods used by the authors: Amplified reference gene primers provided the basis for estimating nucleated cell counts. The data were produced by immunoSEQ multiplex PCR, yet TCRdb's version contains in-frame clones alone and is incomplete. The V and J calls and the clone size are those of that table, but D and trimming were determined from the DNA. Of around 500,000 clones in the sample, around 85% were seen once. The receptor was isolated from a human donor in a cohort sampled during active COVID-19. Sequenced sample: peripheral blood.

CDR3: CASSVPRVGQGPPNTEAFF. The DNA of the CDR3 is TGCGCCAGCAGTGTCCCGAGGGTGGGACAGGGCCCTCCGAACACTGAAGCTTTCTTT. The J gene is TRBJ1-1, the V gene TRBV10-1, with 9 positions matching TRBD1. This CDR3 contains 19 residues. Losses at the gene ends were 4 bases for V and 1 base for J; bases not matched to a gene: 16. The germline CDR1 and CDR2 sequences are WNHNN and SYGVQD (reference sequence).